There are many counts of the clone carrying this TCR beta chain. Its cognate antigen is unknown. Germline CDR1 SEHNR, CDR2 FQNEAQ (reference sequence). V lost 3 bases and J 6 bases, leaving 9 bases between the germline ends. The length of the CDR3 is 12 residues. There were TCR beta CDR3 regions amplified from RNA transcripts. A set of HTBI primers served as the primers for a first-round RT-PCR of the TCR CDR3. TCRdb redid the calling of the multiplex PCR reads with MiXCR, one entry per CDR3 protein. The table records about 660,000 distinct CDR3 sequences, 40% to 55% of them present only once. The sample comes from a study of T cells in Graves' hyperthyroidism and ophthalmopathy. Study observations and caveats: Blood also held most thyroid clonotypes expanded beyond 0.001. The model foresaw ophthalmopathy a median roughly 6 months prior to onset. A model of 13 V-J features distinguished ophthalmopathy from stable hyperthyroidism.

The receptor was isolated from an adult man with Graves' disease, either hyperthyroidism or ophthalmopathy (not recorded which). The sequencing sample was made of peripheral blood or thyroid tissue (not recorded which). The chain couples TRBV7-9 to TRBJ2-7; no definite D call. The CDR3 coding sequence is TGTGCCAGCAGCTTCCCCCTAGGCGAGCAGTACTTC. It encodes CASSFPLGEQYF.